This T cell receptor (beta chain) was identified in a study of blood T cell repertoires in COVID-19 (TCRdb year 2020). Background on the whole study: Collaborator samples came from the United States, Italy and Spain and covered acute and convalescent phases of COVID-19. The prospective study material was composed of cDNA or gDNA derived from T cells, B-cell-depleted T cells, or PBMCs. The samples were drawn from the first 160 participants of the ongoing ImmuneRACE study and from some 1,300 subjects provided by 6 global collaborators. Nearly every sample came with metadata listing a de-identified subject ID, COVID-19 status, age in years and sex. Subjects who had been exposed to COVID-19, were actively infected with it, or had recovered from it provided the deeply sampled blood TCRbeta repertoires that made up the dataset. Where available, HLA class I and class II types were obtained from metadata supplied by the sample provider rather than from assay-based typing. The repertoires were released in a freely available public database meant as a resource for research on the immune response to SARS-CoV-2. Study-wide conclusions, independent of this receptor: The amount of clinical and demographic metadata varied by source and participant and was provided uncurated.

Remarks on this clone: What antigen it recognizes has not been identified. Base qualities are not at hand, and no much larger clone is one base apart.

Each collaborating institution followed its own protocols to collect whole blood in K2EDTA tubes. For TCRbeta analysis, collaborators shipped samples as frozen whole blood, isolated PBMCs, or DNA extracted from either of those sample types. CDR1 and CDR2 are read off the germline V gene as MNHEY and SVGEGT. The CDR3 has 14 amino acids, counting the end cysteine and phenylalanine. Kept here is only the CDR3 DNA, which spans 42 bases and is read in frame from base 1. V has 2 bases trimmed and J has 4 bases trimmed; junction bases matching no gene number 0. TCRbeta CDR3 regions were amplified from genomic DNA by means of the immunoSEQ Assay, a bias-controlled multiplex PCR. As for how the authors treated the data: The number of nucleated cells in each sample was estimated by amplification of reference gene primers within the assay. To quantify the absolute abundance of each unique TCRbeta CDR3 rearrangement, sequence reads were collapsed and filtered. Productive Simpson clonality was computed per sample as the square root of Simpson's diversity index over productive rearrangements. TCRdb's version of the immuneACCESS table is confined to in-frame rearrangements and falls short of the full clone set. An unresolved V gene accounts for under half of the shortfall where checked; the remainder is of unknown origin. The DNA was the basis for D and trimming; V, J and clone size are from that table. For this sample there are 110,000 to 150,000 clones; approximately 92% appear just once. The ten largest clonotypes hold under 3.5% of the sample.

This TCR was recovered from a woman aged 55-70 years with active COVID-19. Recombination connected TRBV6-2 or TRBV6-3 to TRBJ1-5; 9 bases in between match TRBD1. The sequenced sample was peripheral blood. The CDR3 has the sequence CASSYGTGNQPQHF. The nucleotide sequence is TGTGCCAGCAGTTACGGGACAGGGAATCAGCCCCAGCATTTT.